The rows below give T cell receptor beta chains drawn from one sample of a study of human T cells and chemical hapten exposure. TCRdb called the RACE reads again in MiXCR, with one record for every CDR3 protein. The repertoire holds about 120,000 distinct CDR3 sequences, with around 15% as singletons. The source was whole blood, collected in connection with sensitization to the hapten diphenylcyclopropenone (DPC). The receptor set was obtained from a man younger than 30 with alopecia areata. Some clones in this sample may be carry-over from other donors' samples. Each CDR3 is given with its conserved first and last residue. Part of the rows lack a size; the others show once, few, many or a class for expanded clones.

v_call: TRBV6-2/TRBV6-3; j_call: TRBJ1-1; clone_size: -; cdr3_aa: CASRHDSPPLGSEAFF
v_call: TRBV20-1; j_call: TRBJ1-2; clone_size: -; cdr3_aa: CSASRQPDPIYGYTF
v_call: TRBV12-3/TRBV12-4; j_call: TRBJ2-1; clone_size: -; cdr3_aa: CASSFAGGPYNEQFF
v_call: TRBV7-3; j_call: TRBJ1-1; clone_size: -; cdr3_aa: CASSEALNTEAFF
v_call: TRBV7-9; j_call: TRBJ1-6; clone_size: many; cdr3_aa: CASSSGSSNSPLHF
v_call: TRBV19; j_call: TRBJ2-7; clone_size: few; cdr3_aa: CASSTSGTEPYEQYF
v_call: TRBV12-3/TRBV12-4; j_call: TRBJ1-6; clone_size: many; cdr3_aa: CASSSTGTPVPNSPLHF
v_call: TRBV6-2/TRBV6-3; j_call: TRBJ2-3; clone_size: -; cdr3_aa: CASSYLGVDTQYF
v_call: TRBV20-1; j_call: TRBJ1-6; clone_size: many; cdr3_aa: CSARESREDSPLHF
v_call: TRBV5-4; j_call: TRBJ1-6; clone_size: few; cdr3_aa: CASGGGLNSPLHF
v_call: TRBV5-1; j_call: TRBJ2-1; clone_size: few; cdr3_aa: CASSLAGRDEQFF
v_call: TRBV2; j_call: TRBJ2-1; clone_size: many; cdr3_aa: CASPFAGGESYNEQFF
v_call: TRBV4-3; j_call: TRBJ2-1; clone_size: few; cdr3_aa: CASSQDREDYNEQFF
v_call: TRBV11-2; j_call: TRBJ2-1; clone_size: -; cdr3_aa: CASSRLPGQLNEQFF
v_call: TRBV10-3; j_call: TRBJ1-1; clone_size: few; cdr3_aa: CAIRGGMNTEAFF
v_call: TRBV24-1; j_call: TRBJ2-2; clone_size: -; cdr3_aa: CATSNRDGDTGELFF
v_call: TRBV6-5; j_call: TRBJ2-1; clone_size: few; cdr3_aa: CASSEYRDFAYNEQFF